Detailed here is one TCR beta chain. The antigen is unknown. The CDR3 loop spans 15 amino acids. The germline V gene has CDR1 MNHNY and CDR2 SVGAGI (reference sequence). The V gene lost 5 bases and the J gene lost 6 bases, with 17 bases spanning the gap. Use of 60 Vbeta and 13 Jbeta primers characterized the PCR. Here immunoSEQ multiplex PCR was the method, and the copy in TCRdb shows in-frame clones only, minus some. Of roughly 38,000 clones listed, 85% to 95% were seen once; the top ten hold approximately 2.6%. These data come from a study of cytomegalovirus exposure and HLA in healthy donors. Study overall: The Caucasian-associated ancestry cluster contained 65% to 85% of the 398 genotyped donors.

Study observations and caveats: Based on reports, TCR beta sequences accurately predicted HLA-A and HLA-B alleles for most subjects. Follow-up analysis later connected one missense variant in DCLRE1C with trimming of TCR beta V- and J-genes. A later analysis linked 15,000 to 20,000 TCR beta sequences to HLA alleles at 0.05 false discovery rate.

This clonotype was obtained from a woman aged 18-29 years in good health and CMV-seronegative. Sample: PBMCs. V and J are TRBV6-6 and TRBJ2-1; the D gene is possibly TRBD2 (6 bases). The chain's CDR3 is CASSRDSPEGNEQFF. CDR3 coding DNA: TGTGCCAGCAGTCGGGACTCCCCAGAGGGCAATGAGCAGTTCTTC.